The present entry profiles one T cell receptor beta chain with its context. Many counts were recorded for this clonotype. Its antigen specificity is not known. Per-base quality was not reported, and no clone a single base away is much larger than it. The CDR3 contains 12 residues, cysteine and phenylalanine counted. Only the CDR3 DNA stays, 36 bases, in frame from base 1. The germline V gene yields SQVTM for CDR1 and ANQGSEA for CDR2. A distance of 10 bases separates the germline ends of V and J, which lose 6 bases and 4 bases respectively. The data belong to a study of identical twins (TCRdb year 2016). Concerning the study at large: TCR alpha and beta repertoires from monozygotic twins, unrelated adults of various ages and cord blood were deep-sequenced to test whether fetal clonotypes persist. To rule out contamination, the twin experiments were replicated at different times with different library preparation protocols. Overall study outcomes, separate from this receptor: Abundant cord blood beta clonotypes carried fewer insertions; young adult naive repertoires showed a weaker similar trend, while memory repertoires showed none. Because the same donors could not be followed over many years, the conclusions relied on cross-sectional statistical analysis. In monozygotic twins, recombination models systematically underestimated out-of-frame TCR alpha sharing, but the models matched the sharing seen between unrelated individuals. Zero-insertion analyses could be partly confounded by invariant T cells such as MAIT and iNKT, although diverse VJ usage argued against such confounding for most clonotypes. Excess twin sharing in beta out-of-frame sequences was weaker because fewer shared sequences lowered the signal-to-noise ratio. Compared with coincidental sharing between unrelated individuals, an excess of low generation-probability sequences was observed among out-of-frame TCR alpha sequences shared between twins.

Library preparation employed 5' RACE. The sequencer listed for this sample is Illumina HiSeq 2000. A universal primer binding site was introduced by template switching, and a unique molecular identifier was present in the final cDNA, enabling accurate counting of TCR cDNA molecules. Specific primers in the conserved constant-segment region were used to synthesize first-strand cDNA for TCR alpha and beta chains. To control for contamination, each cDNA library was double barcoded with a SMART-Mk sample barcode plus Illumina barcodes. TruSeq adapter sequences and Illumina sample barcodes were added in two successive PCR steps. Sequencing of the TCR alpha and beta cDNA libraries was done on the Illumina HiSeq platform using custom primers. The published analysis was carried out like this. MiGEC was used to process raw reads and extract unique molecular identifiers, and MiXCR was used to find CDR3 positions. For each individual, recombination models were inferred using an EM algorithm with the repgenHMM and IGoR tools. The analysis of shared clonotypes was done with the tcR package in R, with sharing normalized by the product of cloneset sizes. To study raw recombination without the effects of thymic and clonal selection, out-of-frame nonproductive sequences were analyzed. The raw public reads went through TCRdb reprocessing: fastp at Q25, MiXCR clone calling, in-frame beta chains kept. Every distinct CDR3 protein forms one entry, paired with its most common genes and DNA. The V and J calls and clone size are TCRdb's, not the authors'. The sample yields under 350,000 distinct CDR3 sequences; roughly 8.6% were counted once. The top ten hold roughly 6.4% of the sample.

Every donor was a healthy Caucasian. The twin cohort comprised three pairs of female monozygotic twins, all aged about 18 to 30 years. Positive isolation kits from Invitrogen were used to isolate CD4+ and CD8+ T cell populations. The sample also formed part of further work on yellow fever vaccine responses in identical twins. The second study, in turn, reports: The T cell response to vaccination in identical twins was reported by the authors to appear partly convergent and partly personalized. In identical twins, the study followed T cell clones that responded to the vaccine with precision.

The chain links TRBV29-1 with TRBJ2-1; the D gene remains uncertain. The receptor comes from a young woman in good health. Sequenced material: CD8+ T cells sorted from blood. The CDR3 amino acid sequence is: CSVQDGYNEQFF. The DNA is TGCAGCGTCCAAGACGGGTACAATGAGCAGTTCTTC.